This T cell receptor beta chain stems from a study of blood T cells in healthy people across ages. The germline V and J ends were trimmed by 3 bases and 2 bases, with 8 bases remaining between them. Germline CDR1 is WNHNN and CDR2 is SYGVQD (reference sequence). This CDR3 contains 13 residues. Then a second PCR, running roughly 6 to 12 cycles, was carried out with a sample-barcoded 5' primer and a J-beta primer mix. TCRdb called the 5' RACE reads again in MiXCR, with one record for every CDR3 protein. The table has roughly 1,800,000 distinct CDR3 sequences, roughly 49% seen once. This receptor was identified in a woman between 40 and 55 years old in good health. The V gene is TRBV10-1, the J gene TRBJ2-7, with D perhaps matching TRBD2 (5 bases). Material: blood. The CDR3 region has the DNA TGCGCCAGCAGTGATCCCGGGACCTACGAGCAGTACTTC. It specifies CASSDPGTYEQYF.